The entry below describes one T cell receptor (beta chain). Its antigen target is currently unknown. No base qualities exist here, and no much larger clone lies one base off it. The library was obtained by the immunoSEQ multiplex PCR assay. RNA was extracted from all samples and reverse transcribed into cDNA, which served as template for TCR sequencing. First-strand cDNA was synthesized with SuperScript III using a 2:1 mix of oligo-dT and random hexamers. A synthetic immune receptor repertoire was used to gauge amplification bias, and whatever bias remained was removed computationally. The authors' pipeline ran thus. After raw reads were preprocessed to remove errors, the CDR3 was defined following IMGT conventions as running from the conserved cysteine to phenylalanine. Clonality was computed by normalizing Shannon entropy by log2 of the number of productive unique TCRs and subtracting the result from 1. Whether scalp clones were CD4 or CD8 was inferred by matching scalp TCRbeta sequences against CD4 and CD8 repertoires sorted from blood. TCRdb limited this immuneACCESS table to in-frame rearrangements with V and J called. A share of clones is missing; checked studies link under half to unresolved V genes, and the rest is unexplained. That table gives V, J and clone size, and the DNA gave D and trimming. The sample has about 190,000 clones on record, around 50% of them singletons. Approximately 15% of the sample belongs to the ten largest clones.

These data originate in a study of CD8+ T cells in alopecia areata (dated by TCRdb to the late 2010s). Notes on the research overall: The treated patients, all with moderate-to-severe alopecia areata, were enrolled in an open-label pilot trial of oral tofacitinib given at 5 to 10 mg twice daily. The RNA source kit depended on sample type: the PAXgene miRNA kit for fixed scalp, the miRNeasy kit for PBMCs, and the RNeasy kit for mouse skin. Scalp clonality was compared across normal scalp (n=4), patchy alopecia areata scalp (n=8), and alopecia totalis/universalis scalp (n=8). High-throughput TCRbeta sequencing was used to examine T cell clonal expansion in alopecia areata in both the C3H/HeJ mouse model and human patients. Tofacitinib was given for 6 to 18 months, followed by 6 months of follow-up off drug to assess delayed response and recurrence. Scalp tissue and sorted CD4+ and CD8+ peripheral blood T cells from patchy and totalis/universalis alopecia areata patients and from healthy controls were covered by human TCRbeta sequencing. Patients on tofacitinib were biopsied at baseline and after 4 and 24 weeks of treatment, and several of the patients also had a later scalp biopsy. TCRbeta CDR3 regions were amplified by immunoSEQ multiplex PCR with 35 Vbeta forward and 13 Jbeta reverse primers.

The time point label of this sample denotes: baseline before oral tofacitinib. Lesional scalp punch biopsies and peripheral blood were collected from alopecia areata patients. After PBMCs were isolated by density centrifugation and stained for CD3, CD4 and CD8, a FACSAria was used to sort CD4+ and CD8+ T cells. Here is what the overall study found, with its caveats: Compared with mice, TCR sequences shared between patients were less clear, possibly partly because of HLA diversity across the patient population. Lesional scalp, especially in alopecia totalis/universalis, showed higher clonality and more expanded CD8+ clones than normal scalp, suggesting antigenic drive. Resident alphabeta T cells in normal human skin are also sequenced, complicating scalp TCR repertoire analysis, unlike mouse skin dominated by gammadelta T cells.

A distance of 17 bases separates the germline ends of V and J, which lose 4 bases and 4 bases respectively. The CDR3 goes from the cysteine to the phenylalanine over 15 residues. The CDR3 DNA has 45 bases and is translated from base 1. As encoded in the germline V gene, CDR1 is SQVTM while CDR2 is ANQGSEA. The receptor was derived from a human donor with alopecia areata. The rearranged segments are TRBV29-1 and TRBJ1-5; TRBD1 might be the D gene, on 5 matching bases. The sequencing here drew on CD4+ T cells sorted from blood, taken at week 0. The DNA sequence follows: TGCAGCGTTGGTTTCGAGGGGACCGGAAATCAGCCCCAGCATTTT. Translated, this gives CSVGFEGTGNQPQHF.